Presented here are 8 T cell receptor beta chains from one specimen sequenced in a study of T cells in Graves' hyperthyroidism and ophthalmopathy. There were TCR beta CDR3 regions amplified from RNA transcripts. An initial round of RT-PCR targeting the TCR CDR3 relied on the HTBI primer set. TCRdb processed the multiplex PCR reads anew with MiXCR; each CDR3 protein has one entry. The table has about 660,000 distinct CDR3 sequences, roughly 45% seen once. Sequences were obtained from peripheral blood or thyroid tissue (not recorded which). The receptors here all came from an adult man with Graves' disease, either hyperthyroidism or ophthalmopathy (not recorded which).

The rearrangement uses TRBV5-6 and TRBJ2-7; perhaps TRBD2 as D (5 bases). V dropped 1 base and J dropped 1 base, with 6 bases sitting between them. Per germline, CDR1 SGHDT and CDR2 YYEEEE. The CDR3 is 13 amino acids. Here the CDR3 reads CASSLWESYEQYF. DNA of the CDR3: TGTGCCAGCAGCTTGTGGGAGTCCTACGAGCAGTACTTC. Supplemented by reference TRBV5-6 and TRBJ2-7, the full variable domain reads DAGVTQSPTHLIKTRGQQVTLRCSPKSGHDTVSWYQQALGQGPQFIFQYYEEEERQRGNFPDRFSGHQFPNYSSELNVNALLLGDSALYLCASSLWESYEQYFGPGTRLTVT.

The V call is TRBV19, the J call TRBJ2-5; the match to TRBD2 covers 8 bases. With V trimmed by 3 bases and J by 4 bases, 10 bases remained unmatched. Germline V lookup: CDR1 LNHDA, CDR2 SQIVND (reference sequence). The CDR3 runs to 16 residues. CDR3 sequence (DNA): TGTGCCAGTAGTATGGGGACTAGGCTTCTTTCAGAGACCCAGTACTTC. Translation gives CASSMGTRLLSETQYF.

This chain joins TRBV7-2 and TRBJ2-7; D is perhaps TRBD2 (5 bases). Germline V gene lookup returns CDR1 SGHTA and CDR2 FQGNSA. This CDR3 is built from 14 residues. V lost 3 bases to trimming and J lost 3 bases, with 12 bases between them. In DNA form, the CDR3 reads TGTGCCAGCAGCTTTCGGGAAGATAACTACGAGCAGTACTTC. Amino acids: CASSFREDNYEQYF.

J is TRBJ1-4 and V is TRBV7-2; D is unresolved. Germline CDR1 reads SGHTA; CDR2 reads FQGNSA. V lost 3 bases, J lost 5 bases, and 13 bases lay in between. CDR3 length: 15 residues. CDR3 DNA sequence: TGTGCCAGCAGCTTTTACGGAAGGGAGAATGAAAAACTGTTTTTT. This gives the protein CASSFYGRENEKLFF.

This clonotype was detected ten times or more. The chain joins TRBV7-9 to TRBJ1-2; TRBD1 matches 7 bases. With 5 bases clipped from V and 6 bases from J, the junction kept 6 bases outside the gene matches. Germline assignment: CDR1 SEHNR and CDR2 FQNEAQ (reference sequence). The length of the CDR3 is 13 residues. CDR3 in DNA: TGTGCCAGCAGCCTAATACAGGGGAATGGCTACACCTTC. Translating gives CASSLIQGNGYTF.

This rearrangement joins TRBV20-1 to TRBJ2-5; 8 nucleotides line up with TRBD2. The CDR3 has 15 residues. The V gene's germline CDR1 is DFQATT and CDR2 SNEGSKA (reference sequence). The ends lost 1 base at V and 8 bases at J; junction bases unmatched: 12. The chain's CDR3 is CSARGSAGGPITQYF. In DNA, the CDR3 is TGCAGTGCTAGAGGCTCGGCGGGAGGCCCCATTACCCAGTACTTC.

This clonotype has more than one count but fewer than ten. This chain uses TRBV12-3 or TRBV12-4 with TRBJ1-2, with D uncertain. Trimming stripped 3 bases from V and 8 bases from J, with 13 bases between. The CDR3 has 13 amino acids. CDR3 bases: TGTGCCAGCAGTTTCTCAGAGGGAGAGGGCTACACCTTC. As protein: CASSFSEGEGYTF.

Here the CDR3 reads CSASGTGQHF. DNA of the CDR3: TGCAGTGCTAGCGGCACGGGACAGCATTTT. V and J are TRBV20-1 and TRBJ1-5, with no clear D. V shed 3 bases and J shed 13 bases, with 10 bases lying between them. Germline CDR1 reads DFQATT; CDR2 reads SNEGSKA (reference sequence). This CDR3 has 10 residues.